This TCR beta chain is from a study of T cells in Graves' hyperthyroidism and ophthalmopathy. Stable hyperthyroidism: no ophthalmopathy progression over 18 months of follow-up. This CDR3 has 12 amino acids. The germline V gene has CDR1 DFQATT and CDR2 SNEGSKA (reference sequence). Trimming took 3 bases from V and 2 from J, leaving 7 bases between them. RNA transcripts were the template for amplifying TCR beta CDR3 regions. HTBI primers were used for first-round RT-PCR of the TCR CDR3. From the multiplex PCR reads, TCRdb called clonotypes with MiXCR, one entry per CDR3 protein. This repertoire shows 380,000 or so distinct CDR3 sequences, about 15% found once; its top ten account for 20% to 25%. This clonotype showed up many times.

Sequencing was done on a sample of blood. This TCR was recovered from a woman aged 25 to 39 with Graves' hyperthyroidism. The genes are TRBV20-1 and TRBJ1-1, with D unclear. CDR3 coding DNA: TGCAGTGCTAGGTCCGGCAACACTGAAGCTTTCTTT. This gives the protein CSARSGNTEAFF.